The rows below give T cell receptor beta chains drawn from one sample of a study of cytomegalovirus exposure and HLA in healthy donors. Generated by immunoSEQ multiplex PCR, the TCRdb table keeps only in-frame clones and is missing some. The table lists fewer than 250,000 clones, roughly 75% of them singletons. Sequences were obtained from PBMCs. The receptors were sampled from a man aged 25 to 40 in good health and CMV-seropositive. Each CDR3 is given with its conserved first and last residue. D genes are given only for firm matches.

>TRBV28|TRBJ2-5|TRBD1
CASRQGQETQYF
>TRBV7-3|TRBJ1-3|TRBD1
CASSLGQATSGNTIYF
>TRBV7-8|TRBJ2-5|NA
CASAKSGRRAVETQYF
>TRBV4-2|TRBJ1-4|TRBD1
CASSHPDRGRDEKLFF
>TRBV9|TRBJ2-1|NA
CASSVAGQNEQFF
>TRBV27|TRBJ2-4|NA
CASFFPRAGSAKNIQYF
>TRBV5-8|TRBJ2-7|NA
CASSWRDLPSYEQYF
>TRBV5-4|TRBJ2-7|NA
CASSLGRIGEVREQYF
>TRBV7-2|TRBJ1-5|NA
CASSDSSSNQPQHF
>TRBV4-2|TRBJ2-6|NA
CASSQSPGANVLTF
>TRBV21-1|TRBJ2-3|NA
CASRAGGAPDTQYF
>TRBV21-1|TRBJ2-7|NA
CASSKRGGCEQYF
>TRBV28|TRBJ2-1|TRBD1
CASSSFGGQGSNYNEQFF
>TRBV7-2|TRBJ2-2|NA
CASSFRGTRTGELFF
>TRBV6-5|TRBJ2-7|TRBD1
CASSYAGQGAYYF
>TRBV5-6|TRBJ2-5|NA
CASSTLGAQYF
>TRBV6-5|TRBJ1-2|NA
CASSPSRETGYTF
>TRBV2|TRBJ1-1|NA
CASRRSYMNTEAFF
>TRBV25-1|TRBJ2-1|TRBD1
CASTDQDGQGPIF
>TRBV5-5|TRBJ2-4|NA
CASSFPGYENIQYF
>TRBV9|TRBJ2-2|TRBD2
CASSAGLAGPGELFF
>TRBV7-9|TRBJ2-1|TRBD1
CASSSAGGNEQFF
>TRBV7-9|TRBJ2-2|NA
CASGGGAGELTTTGELFF
>TRBV19|TRBJ1-2|TRBD1
CASSIEQGAPRPYGYTF
>TRBV5-6|TRBJ2-3|NA
CASSLGARGDLTDTQYF
>TRBV6-6|TRBJ1-2|NA
CASSYGQNYGYTF
>TRBV5-1|TRBJ2-5|TRBD2
CASTPSGRTYQETQYF
>TRBV7-9|TRBJ2-3|TRBD2
CASSRAPAGVTDTQYF